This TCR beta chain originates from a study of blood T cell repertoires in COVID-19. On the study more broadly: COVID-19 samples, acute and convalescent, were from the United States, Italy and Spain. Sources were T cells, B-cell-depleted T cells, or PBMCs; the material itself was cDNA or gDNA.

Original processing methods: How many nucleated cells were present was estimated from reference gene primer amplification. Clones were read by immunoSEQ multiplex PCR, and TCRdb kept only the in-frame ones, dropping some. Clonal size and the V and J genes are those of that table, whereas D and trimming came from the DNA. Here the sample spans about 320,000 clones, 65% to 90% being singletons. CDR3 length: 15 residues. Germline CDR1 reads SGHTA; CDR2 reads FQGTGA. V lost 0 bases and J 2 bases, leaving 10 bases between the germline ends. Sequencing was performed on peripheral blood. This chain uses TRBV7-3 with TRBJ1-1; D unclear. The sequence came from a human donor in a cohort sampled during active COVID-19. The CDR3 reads CASSLTGIDNTEAFF. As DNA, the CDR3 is TGTGCCAGCAGCTTAACCGGGATAGACAACACTGAAGCTTTCTTT.